Presented here are 30 T cell receptor beta chains from one specimen sequenced in a study of blood T cell repertoires in COVID-19. Clones were sequenced by immunoSEQ multiplex PCR, and TCRdb holds only the in-frame ones, with some missing. The profile shows about 130,000 clones, 75% to 90% of them singletons. Material for sequencing was PBMCs or T cells enriched from blood (not recorded which). These receptors were taken from a woman in her 50s who had recovered from COVID-19.

This clone was seen just once. The chain joins TRBV29-1 to TRBJ2-1, with 13 bases that match TRBD2. Germline V lookup: CDR1 SQVTM, CDR2 ANQGSEA. The CDR3 has 20 amino acids. Losses at the gene ends were 6 bases for V and 0 bases for J; bases not matched to a gene: 17. CDR3 amino acids: CSVPCTGLAGALSSYNEQFF. As DNA, the CDR3 is TGCAGCGTCCCTTGTACTGGACTAGCGGGGGCCCTGAGCTCCTACAATGAGCAGTTCTTC.

V and J are TRBV5-5 and TRBJ2-4, with D uncertain. The germline V gene has CDR1 SGHKS and CDR2 YYEKEE (reference sequence). CDR3 length: 13 residues. Trimming left V 0 bases short and J 5 bases short, with 6 bases between. In DNA, the CDR3 is TGTGCCAGCAGCTTGGGGGCCGAAAACATTCAGTACTTC. It translates to CASSLGAENIQYF.

The chain carries TRBV10-2 and TRBJ2-7; TRBD1 matches 9 bases. V shed 6 bases, J shed 4 bases, and the junction held 7 bases outside the gene matches. Germline CDR1 and CDR2: WSHSY and SAAADI. The CDR3 extends over 14 amino acids. This CDR3 is CASRGPGQGYEQYF. CDR3 DNA sequence: TGCGCCAGCAGGGGGCCGGGACAGGGTTACGAGCAGTACTTC.

As to this clone: Other DNA sequences in this specimen translate into the identical CDR3. J is TRBJ1-1 and V is TRBV6-5, with 7 bases that match TRBD1. CDR1 is MNHEY and CDR2 is SVGAGI in the germline V gene. The CDR3 contains 15 residues. V lost 0 bases to trimming and J lost 5 bases; unmatched junction nucleotides: 6. DNA of the CDR3: TGTGCCAGCAGTTACTCGCCAGGGGGTGGGACTGAAGCTTTCTTT. This encodes CASSYSPGGGTEAFF.

This clone showed up just once. The gene calls are TRBV7-9 and TRBJ2-1, with D perhaps matching TRBD2 (7 bases). The germline CDR1 and CDR2 sequences are SEHNR and FQNEAQ (reference sequence). The CDR3 totals 17 residues. The ends were cut back, 5 bases at V and 2 bases at J, with 19 bases in the middle. CDR3 amino acids: CASSPSSPGGPYNEQFF. The CDR3 nucleotides are TGTGCCAGCAGCCCCTCCTCTCCGGGGGGCCCCTACAATGAGCAGTTCTTC.

This clone has more than one count but fewer than ten. This chain connects TRBV6-5 to TRBJ2-7, with 9 bases matching TRBD2. V lost 6 bases and J lost 4; bases outside the gene matches: 7. The CDR3 runs to 14 residues. The germline gives CDR1 MNHEY, CDR2 SVGAGI. CDR3 DNA sequence: TGTGCCAGCAGGCCCGGGACTAGCAGATACGAGCAGTACTTC. It yields the protein CASRPGTSRYEQYF.

About this clone itself: Other DNA sequences in the same sample also yield this CDR3. This chain links TRBV7-6 with TRBJ2-2; 8 bases agree with TRBD1. V shed 5 bases, J shed 0 bases, and the junction held 8 bases outside the gene matches. This CDR3 is built from 17 residues. Germline V gene lookup returns CDR1 SGHVS and CDR2 FNYEAQ. This CDR3 reads CASSPRTGPTNTGELFF. CDR3 coding DNA: TGTGCCAGCAGCCCGCGGACAGGGCCCACGAACACCGGGGAGCTGTTTTTT.

V gene TRBV19 combines with J gene TRBJ2-6; 7 bases match TRBD1. Germline V gives CDR1 LNHDA, CDR2 SQIVND (reference sequence). The CDR3 has 16 residues. J gave up 4 bases and V 4 bases, and 7 bases lay outside the gene matches. CDR3 DNA sequence: TGTGCCAGTAGTAGCCCCCGAGGGGGCGGGGCCAACGTCCTGACTTTC. Its protein is CASSSPRGGGANVLTF.

A few counts support this clone. J is TRBJ2-7 and V is TRBV2; 7 bases align to TRBD2. Germline trimming cut 9 bases from V and 7 bases from J; bases unmatched to any gene: 9. Germline CDR1 reads SNHLY; CDR2 reads FYNNEI. The CDR3 covers 12 residues. The CDR3 here is CASSIGGTEQYF. For the CDR3, the DNA is TGTGCCAGTAGTATCGGGGGGACTGAGCAGTACTTC.

J is TRBJ1-2 and V is TRBV6-5, with 8 nucleotides matching TRBD1. V was pared by 6 bases and J by 4 bases, with 10 bases of the junction left unmatched. The CDR3 sequence is 15 residues long. The germline V gene encodes CDR1 MNHEY and CDR2 SVGAGI. The CDR3 loop reads CASSPAGGQGYGYTF. In DNA, the CDR3 is TGTGCCAGCAGCCCCGCAGGGGGCCAGGGCTATGGCTACACCTTC.

The rearrangement joins TRBV7-9 to TRBJ2-4; D remains ambiguous. The CDR3 is made up of 17 amino acids. Between the trimmed V and J ends, which lost 0 bases and 0 bases, there was a span of 12 bases. Germline V lookup: CDR1 SEHNR, CDR2 FQNEAQ (reference sequence). The DNA for the CDR3 is TGTGCCAGCAGCTTAGCTTCGGCGGCTCTAGCCAAAAACATTCAGTACTTC. This sequence encodes CASSLASAALAKNIQYF.

The rearrangement joins TRBV5-1 to TRBJ1-3, with 9 bases fitting TRBD1. The CDR3 is made up of 15 amino acids. The germline gives CDR1 SGHRS, CDR2 YFSETQ. V lost 3 bases and J lost 2; bases outside the gene matches: 3. CDR3 residues: CASSSGQGPGNTIYF. The CDR3 region has the DNA TGCGCCAGCAGCTCGGGACAGGGCCCTGGAAACACCATATATTTT.

The V gene is TRBV5-1, the J gene TRBJ1-4; 7 bases fit TRBD1. CDR3 size: 14 residues. In germline, CDR1 is SGHRS, CDR2 YFSETQ. The ends lost 0 bases at V and 8 bases at J; junction bases unmatched: 4. The CDR3 nucleotides are TGCGCCAGCAGCTTGGCGGGACAGAACGAAAAACTGTTTTTT. This codes for CASSLAGQNEKLFF.

This rearrangement joins TRBV12-3 or TRBV12-4 to TRBJ2-2, with D uncertain. Trimming took 3 bases from V and 6 from J, leaving 5 bases between them. This CDR3 is built from 12 residues. For the CDR3, the DNA is TGTGCCAGCAGTTTCGGTTCCGGGGAGCTGTTTTTT. Its translation: CASSFGSGELFF.

The chain recombines TRBV7-2 with TRBJ2-5; D gene uncertain. The V gene lost 5 bases and the J gene lost 2 bases, with 3 bases spanning the gap. CDR3 size: 11 residues. Germline CDR1 SGHTA, CDR2 FQGNSA. CDR3 sequence reads: CASSPQETQYF. The DNA for the CDR3 is TGTGCCAGCAGCCCTCAAGAGACCCAGTACTTC.

This clone occurred once. The V call is TRBV6-5, the J call TRBJ2-7; TRBD1 is a possible D gene (6 bases). The germline V and J ends were trimmed by 6 bases and 3 bases, with 12 bases remaining between them. From germline, CDR1 is MNHEY and CDR2 SVGAGI. The CDR3 has 13 residues. CDR3 DNA: TGTGCCAGCAGGACCGACAGGAGCTACGAGCAGTACTTC. Its translation is CASRTDRSYEQYF.

The chain couples TRBV7-9 to TRBJ1-5; 7 nucleotides align to TRBD1. The length of the CDR3 is 14 residues. V trimming: 5 bases; J trimming: 15 bases; junction bases outside the gene matches: 16. CDR1 is SEHNR and CDR2 is FQNEAQ in the germline V gene (reference sequence). As DNA, the CDR3 is TGTGCCAGCAGCCCCTCTACGAGGGACAGTCCGGTGCATTTT. Protein: CASSPSTRDSPVHF.

This clone was recorded a few times. The rearrangement links TRBV18 to TRBJ1-2; TRBD1 might be the D (5 bases). V was cut by 1 base and J by 4 bases, with 7 bases left in between. The CDR3 is made up of 13 amino acids. CDR1 is KGHSH and CDR2 is LQKENI in the germline V gene. CDR3 nucleotides: TGTGCCAGCTCACCACAGGACATCTATGGCTACACCTTC. Its translation is CASSPQDIYGYTF.

This clone was seen just once. The CDR3 DNA reads TGTGCCAGCAGCTCCTCGAGGGCGCTAGCGGGGGGGCGAGAGACCCAGTACTTC. Encoded protein: CASSSSRALAGGRETQYF. The rearrangement links TRBV11-3 to TRBJ2-5, with 12 bases matching TRBD2. The CDR3 is 18 residues long. The junction had 13 bases not matched to a gene; V was cut back by 4 bases and J by 4 bases. The germline gives CDR1 SGHNT, CDR2 YENEEA.

The chain recombines TRBV5-1 with TRBJ2-3, with 8 bases fitting TRBD2. Germline lookup yields CDR1 SGHRS and CDR2 YFSETQ. The CDR3 spans 16 residues. V gave up 0 bases and J gave up 0 bases; unmatched junction bases: 3. The CDR3 reads CASSLVIAGSTDTQYF. The CDR3 nucleotides are TGCGCCAGCAGCTTGGTAATAGCGGGGAGCACAGATACGCAGTATTTT.

The chain joins TRBV7-2 to TRBJ2-7; TRBD2 matches 12 bases. Germline V gene lookup returns CDR1 SGHTA and CDR2 FQGNSA. The CDR3 is made up of 15 amino acids. The V gene end was trimmed by 5 bases and the J gene end by 3 bases; junction bases not matched to a gene: 5. The CDR3 bases are TGTGCCAGCAGCAGACTAGCGGGGGCGTTCTACGAGCAGTACTTC. This sequence encodes CASSRLAGAFYEQYF. Together with reference TRBV7-2 and TRBJ2-7, the CDR3 gives the full variable domain: GAGVSQSPSNKVTEKGKDVELRCDPISGHTALYWYRQSLGQGLEFLIYFQGNSAPDKSGLPSDRFSAERTGGSVSTLTIQRTQQEDSAVYLCASSRLAGAFYEQYFGPGTRLTVT.

The V and J genes are TRBV5-5 and TRBJ1-5; D uncertain. V lost 0 bases, J lost 1 base, and 5 bases lay in between. Per the germline V gene, CDR1 is SGHKS and CDR2 is YYEKEE (reference sequence). There are 14 residues in the CDR3. The CDR3 nucleotides are TGTGCCAGCAGCTTGGGAGAGAGCAATCAGCCCCAGCATTTT. The encoded protein is CASSLGESNQPQHF.

The V gene is TRBV11-2, the J gene TRBJ2-3; TRBD1 agrees at 9 bases. CDR3 length: 16 amino acids. V trimming: 2 bases; J trimming: 6 bases; junction bases outside the gene matches: 9. Germline V CDR1 and CDR2: SGHAT, FQNNGV. The CDR3 loop reads CASSLFGDRVGDTQYF. The CDR3 region has the DNA TGTGCCAGCAGCTTATTTGGGGACAGGGTCGGGGATACGCAGTATTTT. Together with reference TRBV11-2 and TRBJ2-3, the CDR3 gives the full variable domain: EAGVAQSPRYKIIEKRQSVAFWCNPISGHATLYWYQQILGQGPKLLIQFQNNGVVDDSQLPKDRFSAERLKGVDSTLKIQPAKLEDSAVYLCASSLFGDRVGDTQYFGPGTRLTVL.

CDR3 nucleotides: TGTGCCAGCAGCCCATGGGGACACCAATATAATTCACCCCTCCACTTT. This encodes CASSPWGHQYNSPLHF. The rearrangement links TRBV5-4 to TRBJ1-6, with D perhaps TRBD1 (6 bases). Germline assignment: CDR1 SGHNT and CDR2 YYREEE (reference sequence). The V gene lost 4 bases and the J gene lost 4 bases, with 15 bases spanning the gap. This CDR3 has 16 residues. Based on the CDR3 plus reference TRBV5-4 and TRBJ1-6, the full variable domain is ETGVTQSPTHLIKTRGQQVTLRCSSQSGHNTVSWYQQALGQGPQFIFQYYREEENGRGNFPPRFSGLQFPNYSSELNVNALELDDSALYLCASSPWGHQYNSPLHFGNGTRLTVT.

The chain joins TRBV6-1 to TRBJ2-2, with D perhaps TRBD1 (5 bases). Germline CDR1 is MNHNS and CDR2 is SASEGT. V was trimmed by 3 bases and J by 5 bases, leaving 7 bases between them. The CDR3 length is 13 residues. As DNA, the CDR3 is TGTGCCAGCAGTGAGGGGCCGACCGGGGAGCTGTTTTTT. Protein product: CASSEGPTGELFF.

The chain recombines TRBV3-1 (or the pseudogene TRBV3-2) with TRBJ1-2, with TRBD1 matching over 8 bases. V lost 6 bases to trimming and J lost 11 bases; unmatched junction nucleotides: 14. The germline gives CDR1 LGHDT, CDR2 YNNKEL (reference sequence). This CDR3 is 14 amino acids long. The CDR3 nucleotides are TGTGCCAGCAGAATTGGGGCAGGGGGCCGGGATTACACCTTC. This codes for CASRIGAGGRDYTF.

In its sample, this clone was seen once. V is TRBV7-2 and J is TRBJ1-3; 7 nucleotides match TRBD1. The CDR3 has 16 residues. CDR1 SGHTA and CDR2 FQGNSA come from the germline V gene. V lost 5 bases to trimming and J lost 3 bases; unmatched junction nucleotides: 10. CDR3 bases: TGTGCCAGCAGCGAACGACAGGGAGTAGGTGGAAACACCATATATTTT. Amino acid sequence: CASSERQGVGGNTIYF.

The V and J genes are TRBV5-4 and TRBJ2-5; D remains unclear. In germline, CDR1 is SGHNT, CDR2 YYREEE (reference sequence). V lost 0 bases and J lost 0, with 9 bases in between. CDR3 size: 15 residues. The CDR3 here is CASSLGSRYQETQYF. Written as DNA, the CDR3 is TGTGCCAGCAGCTTGGGGTCCAGGTACCAAGAGACCCAGTACTTC.

The chain has TRBV6-5 and TRBJ2-1; a weak D match, TRBD2 (6 bases). CDR3 length: 11 residues. Trimming pared 7 bases from V and 8 bases from J, leaving 9 bases between. CDR1 and CDR2 from the germline V gene are MNHEY and SVGAGI. CDR3 sequence reads: CASTRDYEQFF. CDR3 DNA sequence: TGTGCCAGCACCAGGGACTATGAGCAGTTCTTC.

The V call is TRBV6-5, the J call TRBJ1-2; 9 nucleotides match TRBD1. The junction had 8 bases not matched to a gene; V was cut back by 7 bases and J by 2 bases. This CDR3 is built from 15 residues. Germline V lookup: CDR1 MNHEY, CDR2 SVGAGI. DNA of the CDR3: TGTGCCAGCACCCCCGGGGGGACAGGGAACTATGGCTACACCTTC. As protein: CASTPGGTGNYGYTF.